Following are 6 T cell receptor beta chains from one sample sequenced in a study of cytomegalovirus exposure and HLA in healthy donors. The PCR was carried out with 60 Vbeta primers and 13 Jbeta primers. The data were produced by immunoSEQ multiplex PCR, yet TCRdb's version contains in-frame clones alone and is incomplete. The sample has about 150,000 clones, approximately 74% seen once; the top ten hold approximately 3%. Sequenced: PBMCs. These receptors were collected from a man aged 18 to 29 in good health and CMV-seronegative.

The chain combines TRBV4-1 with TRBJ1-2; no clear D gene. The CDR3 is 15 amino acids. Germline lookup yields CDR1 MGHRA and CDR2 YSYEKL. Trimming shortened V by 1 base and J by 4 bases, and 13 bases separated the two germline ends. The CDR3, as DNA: TGCGCCAGCAGCCAAGGAGTCTTTTCGGGCTATGGCTACACCTTC. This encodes CASSQGVFSGYGYTF.

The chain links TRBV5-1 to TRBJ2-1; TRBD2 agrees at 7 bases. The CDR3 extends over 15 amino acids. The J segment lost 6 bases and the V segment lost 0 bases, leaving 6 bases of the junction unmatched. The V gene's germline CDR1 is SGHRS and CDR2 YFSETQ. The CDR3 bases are TGCGCCAGCAGCTTGGCTGGACTAGAGGGCAATGAGCAGTTCTTC. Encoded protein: CASSLAGLEGNEQFF.

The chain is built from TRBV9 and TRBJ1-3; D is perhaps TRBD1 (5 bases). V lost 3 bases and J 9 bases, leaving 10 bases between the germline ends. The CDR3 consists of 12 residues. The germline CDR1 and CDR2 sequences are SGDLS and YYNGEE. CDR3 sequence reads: CASSGRDGTIYF. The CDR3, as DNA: TGTGCCAGCAGCGGGAGGGACGGCACCATATATTTT.

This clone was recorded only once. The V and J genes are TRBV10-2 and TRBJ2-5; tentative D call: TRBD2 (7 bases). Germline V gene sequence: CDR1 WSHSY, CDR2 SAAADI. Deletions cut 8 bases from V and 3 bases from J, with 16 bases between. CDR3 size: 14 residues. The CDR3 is CASREDSLKETQYF. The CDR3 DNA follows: TGCGCCAGCCGGGAGGACAGTCTGAAAGAGACCCAGTACTTC.

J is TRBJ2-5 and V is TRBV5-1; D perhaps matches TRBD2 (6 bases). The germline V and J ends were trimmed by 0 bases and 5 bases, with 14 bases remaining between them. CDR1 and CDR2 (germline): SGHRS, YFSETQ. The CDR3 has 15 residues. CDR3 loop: CASSLVAGMEETQYF. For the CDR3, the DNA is TGCGCCAGCAGCTTGGTCGCGGGGATGGAGGAGACCCAGTACTTC.

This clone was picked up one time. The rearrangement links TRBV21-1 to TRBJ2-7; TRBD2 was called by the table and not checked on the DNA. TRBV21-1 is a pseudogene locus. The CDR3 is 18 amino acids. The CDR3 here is CASSKARAERPSLYEQYV. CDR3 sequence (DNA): TGTGCCAGCAGCAAAGCGCGGGCGGAACGGCCTTCGCTCTACGAGCAGTACGTC.